Presented here are 17 T cell receptor beta chains from one specimen sequenced in a study of blood T cell repertoires in COVID-19. Method: immunoSEQ multiplex PCR; TCRdb's copy keeps in-frame clones and lacks some. The table includes some 60,000 clones, more than 60% detected once. The sample comprised peripheral blood. The origin of the receptors is a woman aged 50 to 60 with active or convalescent COVID-19.

The chain recombines TRBV19 with TRBJ2-7, with TRBD1 identical over 8 bases. CDR1 is LNHDA and CDR2 is SQIVND in the germline V gene (reference sequence). The CDR3 length is 14 residues. V was clipped by 7 bases and J by 5 bases; unmatched bases: 10. Written as DNA, the CDR3 is TGTGCCAGTACTGTGACAGGGGCGGTCGACGAGCAGTACTTC. It translates to CASTVTGAVDEQYF.

This chain uses TRBV3-1 (or the pseudogene TRBV3-2) with TRBJ2-3, with a possible D match to TRBD1 (6 bases). CDR1 and CDR2 from the germline V gene are LGHDT and YNNKEL (reference sequence). Trimming pared 0 bases from V and 6 bases from J, leaving 13 bases between. CDR3 length equals 15 residues. CDR3 DNA: TGTGCCAGCAGCCAAGATCAGGGACAAAGGGATACGCAGTATTTT. Translating it yields CASSQDQGQRDTQYF.

The chain recombines TRBV11-2 with TRBJ2-1, with 11 positions matching TRBD2. The CDR3 has 16 amino acids. The trim removed 4 bases at V and 8 bases at J, leaving 10 bases unmatched. Germline assignment: CDR1 SGHAT and CDR2 FQNNGV. In DNA, the CDR3 is TGTGCCAGCAGCTCTTGGACTAGCGGGTTGCGGGATGAGCAGTTCTTC. Its protein is CASSSWTSGLRDEQFF.

V and J are TRBV24-1 and TRBJ2-2; 9 nucleotides agree with TRBD1. CDR1 and CDR2 (germline): KGHDR, SFDVKD. The V gene end was trimmed by 10 bases and the J gene end by 3 bases; junction bases not matched to a gene: 5. The CDR3 loop spans 14 amino acids. The CDR3 sequence is CATAGTGYTGELFF. The CDR3 coding sequence is TGTGCCACAGCCGGGACAGGGTACACCGGGGAGCTGTTTTTT.

This clone was found many times. Relative to the germline gene, one junction end is altered; a read error may explain this. The rearrangement joins TRBV19 to TRBJ1-1; TRBD1 agrees at 10 bases. This CDR3 is 11 amino acids long. Germline V gene lookup returns CDR1 LNHDA and CDR2 SQIVND (reference sequence). CDR3 in amino acids: CASSTGQGTLF. The DNA for the CDR3 is TGTGCCAGTAGTACGGGACAGGGGACTCTCTTT.

The V call is TRBV2, the J call TRBJ2-5, with D perhaps TRBD1 (5 bases). This CDR3 has 15 amino acids. V was shortened by 2 bases and J by 5 bases, with 15 bases between the two germline ends. Per germline, CDR1 SNHLY and CDR2 FYNNEI. Here the CDR3 DNA reads TGTGCCAGCAGTGAATCAAGGGGCCTGGGCGAGACCCAGTACTTC. As protein: CASSESRGLGETQYF. Filled out from reference TRBV2 and TRBJ2-5, the complete variable domain reads EPEVTQTPSHQVTQMGQEVILRCVPISNHLYFYWYRQILGQKVEFLVSFYNNEISEKSEIFDDQFSVERPDGSNFTLKIRSTKLEDSAMYFCASSESRGLGETQYFGPGTRLLVL.

This clone was detected only a few times. J is TRBJ1-1 and V is TRBV11-3; D possibly corresponds to TRBD1 (6 bases). Germline CDR1 is SGHNT and CDR2 is YENEEA. The ends were cut back, 1 base at V and 1 base at J, with 10 bases in the middle. The CDR3 has 15 amino acids. This CDR3 is CASSLGTVPNTEAFF. CDR3 coding DNA: TGTGCCAGCAGCTTAGGGACAGTTCCGAACACTGAAGCTTTCTTT.

This chain connects TRBV7-9 to TRBJ1-1; D is unclear. Trimming took 1 base from V and 7 from J, leaving 7 bases between them. The CDR3 is made up of 12 amino acids. The germline V gene has CDR1 SEHNR and CDR2 FQNEAQ (reference sequence). The DNA of the CDR3 is TGTGCCAGCAGCTTAGTCTCAGTTGAAGCTTTCTTT. Residues: CASSLVSVEAFF.

This clone came up once. The genes are TRBV29-1 and TRBJ2-1; 14 bases match TRBD2. CDR3 length: 16 amino acids. The trim removed 0 bases at V and 5 bases at J, leaving 3 bases unmatched. Germline CDR1 SQVTM, CDR2 ANQGSEA. CDR3 sequence: CSVEEGLAGGNNEQFF. The CDR3 DNA follows: TGCAGCGTTGAAGAAGGACTAGCGGGAGGCAACAATGAGCAGTTCTTC.

The genes are TRBV30 and TRBJ1-1, with 7 bases that match TRBD1. The CDR3 runs 13 residues. Germline CDR1 GTSNPN, CDR2 SVGIG (reference sequence). The junction had 10 bases not matched to a gene; V was cut back by 5 bases and J by 7 bases. The DNA of the CDR3 is TGTGCCTGGGGGGCAGGGGGGCGCGGTGAAGCTTTCTTT. Residues: CAWGAGGRGEAFF.

CDR3 nucleotide sequence: TGTGCCACCAGTGATTTGACGTTGACACAAGGGGACAGGAGCGACGAGCAGTACTTC. It encodes CATSDLTLTQGDRSDEQYF. The chain couples TRBV24-1 to TRBJ2-7; TRBD1 agrees at 8 bases. The CDR3 is made up of 19 amino acids. V lost 0 bases and J lost 5; bases outside the gene matches: 17. Germline CDR1 is KGHDR and CDR2 is SFDVKD.

This clone has a handful of counts. V is TRBV19 and J is TRBJ1-5; 7 bases are a match to TRBD1. The CDR3 has 13 amino acids. Trimming took 7 bases from V and 6 from J; bases not matched to a gene: 6. Germline CDR1 is LNHDA and CDR2 is SQIVND (reference sequence). The CDR3 nucleotides read TGTGCCAGTAACAGGGGAGGCGGTCAGCCCCAGCATTTT. It yields the protein CASNRGGGQPQHF.

This clone was detected a few times. V and J are TRBV4-1 and TRBJ2-7; perhaps TRBD1 as D (6 bases). V was cut by 0 bases and J by 2 bases, with 11 bases left in between. CDR1 MGHRA and CDR2 YSYEKL come from the germline V gene. The CDR3 is 15 amino acids. The CDR3 bases are TGCGCCAGCAGCCAAGATTGGGGGCGCGCCTACGAGCAGTACTTC. This translates into CASSQDWGRAYEQYF.

The chain combines TRBV7-9 with TRBJ2-7; weak D call: TRBD2 (5 bases). The CDR3 consists of 15 residues. Germline V gives CDR1 SEHNR, CDR2 FQNEAQ (reference sequence). The V gene lost 5 bases and the J gene lost 0 bases, with 14 bases spanning the gap. CDR3 loop: CASSTPGSSSYEQYF. The CDR3, as DNA: TGTGCCAGCAGCACCCCGGGGTCCTCCTCCTACGAGCAGTACTTC.

The chain has TRBV2 and TRBJ2-1; D might be TRBD2 (6 bases). In germline, CDR1 is SNHLY, CDR2 FYNNEI. CDR3 length equals 13 residues. The ends were cut back, 6 bases at V and 8 bases at J, with 14 bases in the middle. The CDR3 loop reads CASSTSQGYEQFF. The CDR3, as DNA: TGTGCCAGCAGCACTAGCCAGGGCTATGAGCAGTTCTTC.

V usage is TRBV2 and J usage is TRBJ1-2, with a possible D match to TRBD1 (6 bases). CDR3 length equals 12 residues. The germline V gene encodes CDR1 SNHLY and CDR2 FYNNEI. Trimming shortened V by 8 bases and J by 5 bases, and 12 bases separated the two germline ends. The CDR3 reads CASQQGGYGYTF. The CDR3 DNA sequence: TGTGCCAGCCAACAGGGAGGGTATGGCTACACCTTC.

This chain joins TRBV19 and TRBJ1-5; the match to TRBD1 covers 7 bases. J was trimmed by 2 bases and V by 1 base; bases with no gene match: 8. The CDR3 is 17 amino acids. Germline loops: CDR1 LNHDA, CDR2 SQIVND (reference sequence). The CDR3 loop reads CASSIGRGQRGNQPQHF. The DNA for the CDR3 is TGTGCCAGTAGTATAGGGAGGGGGCAAAGGGGCAATCAGCCCCAGCATTTT.